A selection of T cell receptor beta chains follows, all from one sample in a study of CD8+ T cells in alopecia areata. Clones were sequenced by immunoSEQ multiplex PCR, and TCRdb holds only the in-frame ones, with some missing. The data show more than 200,000 clones, with 50% to 75% seen just once and 3.5% to 5% held by the top ten. The material was CD4+ T cells sorted from blood, obtained at week 4, from a patient treated with tofacitinib. The receptors shown here come from a human donor with alopecia areata. Each CDR3 is given with its conserved first and last residue. Each record gives: J gene, clone size, V gene, D gene, CDR3 DNA, CDR3 protein. The D gene is left open where the match is weak. The listing skips clone size in some rows; elsewhere it reads once, few, many or a size class.

>TRBJ2-1|few|TRBV27|.
TGTGCCAGCAGTTTAGGGAAGGGGGGTGACAATGAGCAGTTCTTC
CASSLGKGGDNEQFF
>TRBJ1-3|.|TRBV29-1|.
TGCAGCGTTCTCGCGCGACCCTTGGTGGAGGTCTCTGGAAACACCATATATTTT
CSVLARPLVEVSGNTIYF
>TRBJ2-3|.|TRBV29-1|.
TGCAGCCGGGCTGGTCCAGGGGATACGCAGTATTTT
CSRAGPGDTQYF
>TRBJ2-7|.|TRBV6-1|.
TGTGCCAGCAGAATCCCCCAAGGGGACGACGAGCAGTACTTC
CASRIPQGDDEQYF
>TRBJ1-5|.|TRBV9|.
TGTGCCAGCAGCGGGGTTGGGAATCAGCCCCAGCATTTT
CASSGVGNQPQHF
>TRBJ1-1|few|TRBV5-1|.
TGCGCCAGCAGCTTGCAGGGGTTTGGTCCGAACACTGAAGCTTTCTTT
CASSLQGFGPNTEAFF
>TRBJ1-6|.|TRBV4-1|.
TGCGCCAGCAGCCAAGACGGGAGGTCTTATAATTCACCCCTCCACTTT
CASSQDGRSYNSPLHF
>TRBJ1-6|.|TRBV23-1|TRBD1
TGCGCCAGCAGCCGAGACGGCACCCACTCGACAGGGTATGGATCACCCCTCCACTTT
CASSRDGTHSTGYGSPLHF
>TRBJ2-1|.|TRBV7-2|TRBD2
TGTGCCAGCAGCTCGCGGGGGGACTCCTACAATGAGCAGTTCTTC
CASSSRGDSYNEQFF
>TRBJ1-1|once|TRBV30|.
TGTGCCTGGAGTGTAGGAGTCGAAGCTTTCTTT
CAWSVGVEAFF
>TRBJ2-7|.|TRBV15|.
TGTGCCACCAGCAGAGATAAACTAAAGAGCGGCGAGCAGTACTTC
CATSRDKLKSGEQYF
>TRBJ2-3|.|TRBV7-9|.
TGTGCCAGCAGCTTAGGCCAGCGGATAAACACAGATACGCAGTATTTT
CASSLGQRINTDTQYF
>TRBJ2-1|.|TRBV9|TRBD2
TGTGCCAGCAGCGTGGACGCGGGGGGGAGGTTCAATGAGCAGTTCTTC
CASSVDAGGRFNEQFF
>TRBJ1-6|once|TRBV6-5|.
TGTGCCAGCAGTTACTCCGTGGACTGGGAAGGAGTTCCCCTCCACTTT
CASSYSVDWEGVPLHF
>TRBJ1-6|.|TRBV30|.
TGTGCCTGGAGAGCGCTCCCGAATTCACCCCTCCACTTT
CAWRALPNSPLHF
>TRBJ1-1|once|TRBV30|.
TGTGCCTGGAGTGGAGGGTTTCGCACTGAAGCTTTCTTT
CAWSGGFRTEAFF
>TRBJ2-5|.|TRBV2|.
TGTGCCAGCAGTGAAACCAGGGCATTGCAAGAGACCCAGTACTTC
CASSETRALQETQYF
>TRBJ2-2|.|TRBV30|.
TGTGCCTGGAGTGGATCGTCCCCCACCGGGGAGCTGTTTTTT
CAWSGSSPTGELFF
>TRBJ2-7|.|TRBV27|TRBD2
TGTGCCAGCAGTCTCAGACTAGCGAGGACCTACGAGCAGTACTTC
CASSLRLARTYEQYF
>TRBJ1-4|.|TRBV29-1|.
TGCAGCGCCCGGGGGGTGGATGAAAAACTGTTTTTT
CSARGVDEKLFF
>TRBJ2-3|.|TRBV5-6|TRBD2
TGTGCCAGCAGCTCGGCTAGCGGGGGCACAGATACGCAGTATTTT
CASSSASGGTDTQYF
>TRBJ2-2|.|TRBV5-1|.
TGCGCCAGCAGCGCCCAGGGGCAGGGCGGGGAGCTGTTTTTT
CASSAQGQGGELFF
>TRBJ2-5|.|TRBV21-1|.
TGTGCCAGCAGCAAAGCGGGGGAGACCCAGTACTTC
CASSKAGETQYF
>TRBJ2-1|.|TRBV5-1|TRBD2
TGCGCCAGCAGCTTTAATCCGGGACTAGCGGCATACAATGAGCAGTTCTTC
CASSFNPGLAAYNEQFF
>TRBJ1-1|.|TRBV7-2|TRBD1
TGTGCCAGCAGTACTAGGACAGGGATTAACACTGAAGCTTTCTTT
CASSTRTGINTEAFF
>TRBJ2-5|once|TRBV5-1|.
TGCGCCAGCAGCTTGATCGGCCTACCCCAAGAGACCCAGTACTTC
CASSLIGLPQETQYF
>TRBJ1-2|.|TRBV29-1|.
TGCAGCGTTGAAAGCGACCGCAACTATGGCTACACCTTC
CSVESDRNYGYTF
>TRBJ2-7|.|TRBV10-3|.
TGTGCCATCAGTGGGACAGTTTACGAGCAGTACTTC
CAISGTVYEQYF
>TRBJ1-2|.|TRBV5-1|.
TGCGCCAGCAGCCGGGAAGGACAGCACTATGGCTACACCTTC
CASSREGQHYGYTF
>TRBJ1-6|few|TRBV7-2|.
TGTGCCAGCAGCTTAGAGGTAGAACCCCTCCACTTT
CASSLEVEPLHF
>TRBJ2-5|.|TRBV29-1|TRBD1
TGCAGCGTTGGCCCAAGGGACAGGGGTGAGACCCAGTACTTC
CSVGPRDRGETQYF
>TRBJ2-1|.|TRBV15|.
TGTGCCACCAGCCTCAGCCGGGCTGCCTCCTACAATGAGCAGTTCTTC
CATSLSRAASYNEQFF
>TRBJ2-3|.|TRBV10-3|.
TGTGCCATCAGTGAGTCGAAAGATACGCAGTATTTT
CAISESKDTQYF
>TRBJ1-1|few|TRBV30|TRBD1
TGTGCCTGGAGTCCAGGGGGGTACACTGAAGCTTTCTTT
CAWSPGGYTEAFF
>TRBJ1-5|.|TRBV19|.
TGTGCCAGTAGGTCCCCAGGCAATCAGCCCCAGCATTTT
CASRSPGNQPQHF
>TRBJ1-2|once|TRBV5-1|.
TGCGCCAGCAGCCTGACCTCTCCCGGGACAAACAACTATGGCTACACCTTC
CASSLTSPGTNNYGYTF
>TRBJ2-5|few|TRBV29-1|TRBD1
TGCAGCGTCAAAGCAGGGGGCGAGACCCAGTACTTC
CSVKAGGETQYF
>TRBJ2-3|.|TRBV4-1|TRBD2
TGCGCCAGCAGCGCCTCCTCTAGCGGGGGGGCTCGTTACACAGATACGCAGTATTTT
CASSASSSGGARYTDTQYF
>TRBJ1-1|once|TRBV7-9|.
TGTGCCAGCAGCCGGGGGGGCGACACTGAAGCTTTCTTT
CASSRGGDTEAFF
>TRBJ1-3|few|TRBV29-1|.
TGCAGCGTCGACAGCTCTGGAAACACCATATATTTT
CSVDSSGNTIYF
>TRBJ2-5|.|TRBV4-1|TRBD2
TGCGCCAGCAGCCAATCTAGCGGGGGAGTAAAAGAGACCCAGTACTTC
CASSQSSGGVKETQYF
>TRBJ2-1|few|TRBV7-2|.
TGTGCCAGCAGCACGCCTTTCTCCTACAATGAGCAGTTCTTC
CASSTPFSYNEQFF
>TRBJ1-1|.|TRBV5-1|TRBD1
TGCGCCAGCAGCACACAGGGGTCGACTGAAGCTTTCTTT
CASSTQGSTEAFF
>TRBJ2-7|.|TRBV29-1|TRBD2
TGCAGCGTCCCCGGGGGGTACTACGAGCAGTACTTC
CSVPGGYYEQYF
>TRBJ1-2|few|TRBV27|TRBD1
TGTGCCAGCAGTACCCCGGACAGGGGGCAGAATGGCTACACCTTC
CASSTPDRGQNGYTF
>TRBJ1-1|.|TRBV29-1|.
TGCAGCGTTAGATCGGTAAGCGTTACCACTGAAGCTTTCTTT
CSVRSVSVTTEAFF
>TRBJ2-5|.|TRBV7-2|.
TGTGCCAGCAGCCTACAATTGGGCGCGGGAGAGACCCAGTACTTC
CASSLQLGAGETQYF
>TRBJ2-5|.|TRBV11-2|.
TGTGCCAGCAGCTTAGATCCGGCTCGGGACGAGACCCAGTACTTC
CASSLDPARDETQYF
>TRBJ2-3|.|TRBV2|.
TGTGCCAGTAGAGATAACGTCCCCACAGATACGCAGTATTTT
CASRDNVPTDTQYF
>TRBJ2-7|.|TRBV6-5|.
TGTGCCAGCAAGGGTGGCTTCTCTAATACTGAGCAGTACTTC
CASKGGFSNTEQYF
>TRBJ1-1|few|TRBV29-1|TRBD1
TGCAGCGGGGGGGACAGGATGAACACTGAAGCTTTCTTT
CSGGDRMNTEAFF
>TRBJ1-1|few|TRBV10-3|TRBD1
TGTGCCATCAGCGGGACAGAGAACACTGAAGCTTTCTTT
CAISGTENTEAFF